These 27 T cell receptor beta chains were all obtained from the same sample, sequenced in a study of CD8 T cells in ankylosing spondylitis. Overall study results and limits: Ankylosing spondylitis blood appeared to be characterized by a TCR beta motif of fewer than ten highly homologous variants.

These receptors are not linked to any known antigen. TCRdb reprocessed the 5' RACE reads with MiXCR, giving one entry per CDR3 protein. Of about 540,000 distinct CDR3 sequences listed, about 13% are singletons. The sample consisted of blood, either unsorted or a sorted T cell fraction (not recorded which). These receptors were obtained from a male donor with ankylosing spondylitis.

This clonotype turned up a few times. The chain combines TRBV7-9 with TRBJ2-3; D not certain. CDR1 and CDR2 from the germline V gene are SEHNR and FQNEAQ (reference sequence). This CDR3 region has 14 residues. Trimming shortened V by 8 bases and J by 2 bases, and 14 bases separated the two germline ends. The CDR3 sequence: CASCSRQNTDTQYF. CDR3 bases: TGTGCCAGCTGTTCTCGGCAGAACACAGATACGCAGTATTTT.

The table lists this clonotype with a few counts. The V call is TRBV7-8, the J call TRBJ2-3, with D tentatively TRBD2 (6 bases). V was clipped by 5 bases and J by 2 bases, with 20 bases between them. CDR3 size: 17 residues. Germline CDR1 reads SGHVS; CDR2 reads FQNEAQ. CDR3 region: CASSLGVGGAHTDTQYF. As DNA, the CDR3 is TGTGCCAGCAGCCTAGGGGTCGGGGGAGCCCACACAGATACGCAGTATTTT. Together with reference TRBV7-8 and TRBJ2-3, the CDR3 gives the full variable domain: GAGVSQSPRYKVAKRGQDVALRCDPISGHVSLFWYQQALGQGPEFLTYFQNEAQLDKSGLPSDRFFAERPEGSVSTLKIQRTQQEDSAVYLCASSLGVGGAHTDTQYFGPGTRLTVL.

This chain connects TRBV7-2 to TRBJ1-6, with 8 nucleotides matching TRBD1. The CDR3 runs to 14 residues. Trimming took 6 bases from V and 7 from J; bases not matched to a gene: 5. CDR1 is SGHTA, CDR2 FQGNSA, per germline. The CDR3 reads CASRDRAGNSPLHF. CDR3 nucleotides: TGTGCCAGCAGGGACAGGGCTGGGAATTCACCCCTCCACTTT.

Only a few counts were recorded for this clonotype. The chain joins TRBV19 to TRBJ2-5; TRBD2 matches at 9 bases. The CDR3 spans 16 residues. From germline, CDR1 is LNHDA and CDR2 SQIVND (reference sequence). V shed 4 bases, J shed 1 base, and the junction held 7 bases outside the gene matches. In DNA, the CDR3 is TGTGCCAGTAGTAAGAGGACTAGCGAGATCCAAGAGACCCAGTACTTC. Encoded protein: CASSKRTSEIQETQYF.

This clonotype was recorded once. V gene TRBV29-1 combines with J gene TRBJ2-1; D may be TRBD1 (6 bases). Germline-derived CDR1 and CDR2 are SQVTM and ANQGSEA. V was trimmed by 2 bases and J by 8 bases, leaving 16 bases between them. There are 14 residues in the CDR3. In nucleotides, the CDR3 is TGCAGCGTTGAACGGCGGGTAAAGGGGGATGAGCAGTTCTTC. This codes for CSVERRVKGDEQFF.

This clonotype was seen only a few times. The chain combines TRBV7-2 with TRBJ2-3; 8 bases agree with TRBD2. This CDR3 is built from 14 residues. From germline, CDR1 is SGHTA and CDR2 FQGNSA. The trim removed 6 bases at V and 5 bases at J, leaving 7 bases unmatched. The CDR3 nucleotides read TGTGCCAGCAGAAGCGGGAGTGGGGGAGATACGCAGTATTTT. This translates into CASRSGSGGDTQYF. Supplemented by reference TRBV7-2 and TRBJ2-3, the full variable domain reads GAGVSQSPSNKVTEKGKDVELRCDPISGHTALYWYRQSLGQGLEFLIYFQGNSAPDKSGLPSDRFSAERTGGSVSTLTIQRTQQEDSAVYLCASRSGSGGDTQYFGPGTRLTVL.

The V and J genes are TRBV3-1 and TRBJ2-3; TRBD2 matches at 9 bases. The CDR3 sequence is 18 residues long. The germline V gene encodes CDR1 LGHDT and CDR2 YNNKEL (reference sequence). Unmatched junction bases numbered 14, after V lost 4 bases and J lost 3 bases. DNA of the CDR3: TGTGCCAGCAGCCCCTCGGGGATAGCGGGAGTAAGGACAGATACGCAGTATTTT. This translates into CASSPSGIAGVRTDTQYF.

The chain carries TRBV5-1 and TRBJ2-7, with 7 bases matching TRBD2. Germline CDR1 SGHRS, CDR2 YFSETQ. V lost 3 bases and J lost 4; bases outside the gene matches: 10. This CDR3 contains 15 residues. This chain's CDR3 is CASSYTGGQQYEQYF. The CDR3 DNA is TGCGCCAGCAGCTATACGGGAGGACAACAGTACGAGCAGTACTTC.

The chain employs TRBV29-1 and TRBJ2-2, with TRBD2 matching over 11 bases. Germline V lookup: CDR1 SQVTM, CDR2 ANQGSEA. This CDR3 region has 14 residues. The V and J ends lost 3 bases and 7 bases, in that order; junction bases with no gene match: 4. CDR3 loop: CSVDSGRANGELFF. In DNA, the CDR3 is TGCAGCGTTGATAGCGGGAGGGCAAACGGGGAGCTGTTTTTT.

This chain uses TRBV15 with TRBJ1-2; D is uncertain. The CDR3 is made up of 16 amino acids. Trimming stripped 0 bases from V and 0 bases from J, with 11 bases between. The V gene's germline CDR1 is LNHNV and CDR2 YYDKDF (reference sequence). The CDR3 DNA reads as TGTGCCACCAGCAGAGAGAGGCAGGCAACTAACTATGGCTACACCTTC. Its translation: CATSRERQATNYGYTF.

V gene TRBV30 combines with J gene TRBJ1-6; D is unclear. The CDR3 consists of 14 residues. V lost 2 bases, J lost 3 bases, and 8 bases lay in between. Per the germline V gene, CDR1 is GTSNPN and CDR2 is SVGIG (reference sequence). CDR3 sequence reads: CAWSPAVYNSPLHF. The CDR3 region has the DNA TGTGCCTGGAGTCCAGCCGTCTATAATTCACCCCTCCACTTT.

V and J are TRBV18 and TRBJ2-5; 9 nucleotides agree with TRBD2. This CDR3 region has 15 residues. V gave up 6 bases and J gave up 3 bases; unmatched junction bases: 8. CDR1 KGHSH and CDR2 LQKENI come from the germline V gene. In DNA form, the CDR3 reads TGTGCCAGCTCTTCGCAGCGGGGGGCAGAAGAGACCCAGTACTTC. Translated, it gives CASSSQRGAEETQYF.

This clonotype was counted a few times. The CDR3 nucleotides read TGCGCCAGCAGCTTGGAAGGGACAGTTAGCACAGATACGCAGTATTTT. Translation: CASSLEGTVSTDTQYF. The gene calls are TRBV5-1 and TRBJ2-3; 7 bases line up with TRBD1. Per germline, CDR1 SGHRS and CDR2 YFSETQ. This CDR3 has 16 amino acids. After removal of 0 bases from V and 0 bases from J, the junction contained 4 bases not matched to a gene. The variable domain in full, with the rest retrieved from reference TRBV5-1 and TRBJ2-3, is KAGVTQTPRYLIKTRGQQVTLSCSPISGHRSVSWYQQTPGQGLQFLFEYFSETQRNKGNFPGRFSGRQFSNSRSEMNVSTLELGDSALYLCASSLEGTVSTDTQYFGPGTRLTVL.

This chain connects TRBV3-1 to TRBJ1-6; D is unresolved. The CDR3 has 15 amino acids. Germline-derived CDR1 and CDR2 are LGHDT and YNNKEL (reference sequence). Trimming shortened V by 4 bases and J by 8 bases, and 15 bases separated the two germline ends. CDR3 sequence (DNA): TGTGCCAGCAGCCTAACCCGGGCCCCGGATTCACCCCTCCACTTT. Protein: CASSLTRAPDSPLHF.

This clonotype has a count of ten or more. The genes are TRBV2 and TRBJ2-2, with D unclear. V was shortened by 6 bases and J by 4 bases, with 12 bases between the two germline ends. The CDR3 consists of 14 residues. In germline, CDR1 is SNHLY, CDR2 FYNNEI. CDR3 coding DNA: TGTGCCAGCAGGGCTAGGTGGAGCACCGGGGAGCTGTTTTTT. Protein product: CASRARWSTGELFF. The full variable domain, with the rest looked up from reference TRBV2 and TRBJ2-2, is EPEVTQTPSHQVTQMGQEVILRCVPISNHLYFYWYRQILGQKVEFLVSFYNNEISEKSEIFDDQFSVERPDGSNFTLKIRSTKLEDSAMYFCASRARWSTGELFFGEGSRLTVL.

In its sample, this clonotype was seen many times. The V gene is TRBV20-1, the J gene TRBJ1-5; no reliable D call. There are 13 residues in the CDR3. Looked up from germline, CDR1 is DFQATT and CDR2 is SNEGSKA (reference sequence). The germline V and J ends were trimmed by 1 base and 2 bases, with 6 bases remaining between them. The CDR3 reads CSARGGGNQPQHF. The CDR3 DNA follows: TGCAGTGCTAGAGGGGGAGGCAATCAGCCCCAGCATTTT.

This clonotype was detected a few times. This chain uses TRBV20-1 with TRBJ2-1, with TRBD2 matching 9 bases. This CDR3 spans 14 amino acids. CDR1 DFQATT and CDR2 SNEGSKA come from the germline V gene (reference sequence). Losses at the gene ends were 3 bases for V and 5 bases for J; bases not matched to a gene: 5. The DNA of the CDR3 is TGCAGTGCTAGGCGGGGGGGGGCCAACAATGAGCAGTTCTTC. Residues: CSARRGGANNEQFF.

The table lists this clonotype with a few counts. V gene TRBV4-1 combines with J gene TRBJ1-5; 7 bases fit TRBD1. The V gene's germline CDR1 is MGHRA and CDR2 YSYEKL. The length of the CDR3 is 13 residues. V dropped 6 bases and J dropped 7; count of bases not matched to a gene: 6. The CDR3 bases are TGCGCCAGCAGTCTCCAGGGGGTACAGCCCCAGCATTTT. Residues: CASSLQGVQPQHF.

The CDR3 is CASSSRDRLAEQYF. The CDR3 region has the DNA TGTGCCAGCAGCTCCCGGGACAGGCTTGCCGAGCAGTACTTC. The gene calls are TRBV7-9 and TRBJ2-7, with 8 bases lining up with TRBD1. Unmatched junction bases numbered 8, after V lost 4 bases and J lost 6 bases. Germline V lookup: CDR1 SEHNR, CDR2 FQNEAQ (reference sequence). The CDR3 has 14 residues.

This clonotype occurred a few times. This sequence joins TRBV7-8 and TRBJ1-5; possibly TRBD1 for D (6 bases). The CDR3 is 15 residues long. The V end was cut by 3 bases, the J end by 1 base, with 10 bases between. The germline gives CDR1 SGHVS, CDR2 FQNEAQ. CDR3 nucleotide sequence: TGTGCCAGCAGCTTCTCACAGGGAAGCAATCAGCCCCAGCATTTT. As protein: CASSFSQGSNQPQHF.

The chain employs TRBV20-1 and TRBJ1-2, with TRBD1 identical over 9 bases. In germline, CDR1 is DFQATT, CDR2 SNEGSKA (reference sequence). J lost 6 bases, V lost 6 bases, and 8 bases had no gene match. CDR3 length: 13 residues. The CDR3 region has the DNA TGCAGTGCCCCACAGGGGGCTTTCCATGGCTACACCTTC. Translating gives CSAPQGAFHGYTF.

In this sample, this clonotype turned up a few times. V is TRBV7-2 and J is TRBJ2-2; 12 nucleotides line up with TRBD2. The J segment lost 7 bases and the V segment lost 5 bases, leaving 8 bases of the junction unmatched. This CDR3 is 16 amino acids long. Per the germline V gene, CDR1 is SGHTA and CDR2 is FQGNSA. CDR3 nucleotide sequence: TGTGCCAGCAGCACCCGGACTAGCGGGAACGTCGGGGAGCTGTTTTTT. It encodes CASSTRTSGNVGELFF.

The gene calls are TRBV29-1 and TRBJ1-2, with TRBD1 as a possible D gene (5 bases). Trimming cost V 7 bases and J 8 bases, with 20 bases left between them. CDR1 and CDR2 from the germline V gene are SQVTM and ANQGSEA. The CDR3 is made up of 13 amino acids. CDR3: CSAQDSAGGGYTF. DNA of the CDR3: TGCAGCGCTCAAGACAGCGCCGGTGGGGGCTACACCTTC. Supplemented by reference TRBV29-1 and TRBJ1-2, the full variable domain reads SAVISQKPSRDICQRGTSLTIQCQVDSQVTMMFWYRQQPGQSLTLIATANQGSEATYESGFVIDKFPISRPNLTFSTLTVSNMSPEDSSIYLCSAQDSAGGGYTFGSGTRLTVV.

This sequence joins TRBV30 and TRBJ2-3; no clear D gene. Germline lookup yields CDR1 GTSNPN and CDR2 SVGIG (reference sequence). The CDR3 consists of 11 residues. Deletions cut 0 bases from V and 8 bases from J, with 6 bases between. The CDR3 region is CAWSVPSTQYF. The CDR3 bases are TGTGCCTGGAGTGTCCCGAGTACGCAGTATTTT.

The chain is built from TRBV11-3 and TRBJ2-1, with 9 nucleotides matching TRBD1. V trimming: 6 bases; J trimming: 7 bases; junction bases outside the gene matches: 7. The CDR3 loop spans 14 amino acids. Germline-derived CDR1 and CDR2 are SGHNT and YENEEA. Written as DNA, the CDR3 is TGTGCCAGCAGTTTCGACAGGGGGGTGAATGAGCAGTTCTTC. This translates into CASSFDRGVNEQFF.

This clonotype was seen more than once but under ten times. The V call is TRBV5-1, the J call TRBJ1-1; D remains unclear. This CDR3 contains 14 residues. With 0 bases removed from V and 3 bases from J, the gap between germline ends came to 9 bases. Germline-derived CDR1 and CDR2 are SGHRS and YFSETQ. DNA of the CDR3: TGCGCCAGCAGCTTGGTGACTAGCGACACTGAAGCTTTCTTT. This codes for CASSLVTSDTEAFF. Full variable domain (missing parts from reference TRBV5-1 and TRBJ1-1): KAGVTQTPRYLIKTRGQQVTLSCSPISGHRSVSWYQQTPGQGLQFLFEYFSETQRNKGNFPGRFSGRQFSNSRSEMNVSTLELGDSALYLCASSLVTSDTEAFFGQGTRLTVV.

This clonotype was observed many times. This chain uses TRBV10-3 with TRBJ2-3, with D tentatively TRBD1 (6 bases). The germline CDR1 and CDR2 sequences are ENHRY and SYGVKD. With 3 bases removed from V and 4 bases from J, the gap between germline ends came to 17 bases. The CDR3 spans 16 residues. The CDR3 protein is CAISEQGAIGPDTQYF. In DNA form, the CDR3 reads TGTGCCATCAGTGAACAGGGTGCTATAGGCCCAGATACGCAGTATTTT.